A selection of T cell receptor beta chains follows, all from one sample in a study of CXCR3-negative and CXCR3-positive naive CD8 T cells. TCRdb reprocessed the 5' RACE reads and reports one entry per CDR3 protein, with no DNA. Listed are about 120,000 distinct CDR3 sequences; 0.36% falls within the top ten. The sequenced sample was naive CXCR3+ CD8+ T cells from blood. The receptors were gathered from a human donor in good health. Some clones in this sample may be carry-over from other donors' samples. Each CDR3 is given with its conserved first and last residue.

V	J	CDR3
TRBV4-2	TRBJ2-1	CASSQEWLGSSGRSSYNEQFF
TRBV29-1	TRBJ1-2	CSVMTGTHYGYTF
TRBV5-6	TRBJ2-7	CASSPRWREQYF
TRBV30	TRBJ2-7	CAWSVELSSRLFEQYF
TRBV9	TRBJ2-7	CASSATGAPYEQYF
TRBV3-1	TRBJ2-7	CASSHGQGKYF
TRBV5-4	TRBJ2-7	CASSLAKIEPHF
TRBV4-3	TRBJ2-1	CASSHPTGTSGTGEQFF
TRBV23-1	TRBJ2-5	CASSQSSLAACVTQYF
TRBV4-2	TRBJ2-1	CASSQEAWAYSYNEQFF
TRBV7-6	TRBJ2-7	CASSQAGGHEQYF
TRBV10-1	TRBJ2-7	CASTAAGSYVQYF